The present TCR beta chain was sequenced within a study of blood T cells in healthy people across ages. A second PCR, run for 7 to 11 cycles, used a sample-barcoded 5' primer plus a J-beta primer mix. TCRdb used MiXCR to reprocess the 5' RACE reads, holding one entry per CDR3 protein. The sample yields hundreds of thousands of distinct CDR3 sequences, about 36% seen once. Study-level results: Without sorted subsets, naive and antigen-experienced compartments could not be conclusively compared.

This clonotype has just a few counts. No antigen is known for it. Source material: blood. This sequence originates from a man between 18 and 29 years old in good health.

CDR3 in DNA: TGTGCCAGCTCACTACCCCGAATCTCCTACGAGCAGTACTTC. It encodes CASSLPRISYEQYF. The V and J genes are TRBV18 and TRBJ2-7, with no clear D. CDR3 length equals 14 residues. V lost 4 bases to trimming and J lost 0 bases, with 10 bases between them. In germline, CDR1 is KGHSH, CDR2 LQKENI. The full variable domain, completed using reference TRBV18 and TRBJ2-7, is NAGVMQNPRHLVRRRGQEARLRCSPMKGHSHVYWYRQLPEEGLKFMVYLQKENIIDESGMPKERFSAEFPKEGPSILRIQQVVRGDSAAYFCASSLPRISYEQYFGPGTRLTVT.